Below, 8 T cell receptor beta chains from the same sample are listed, as sequenced in a study of cytomegalovirus exposure and HLA in healthy donors. Use of 60 Vbeta and 13 Jbeta primers characterized the PCR. Measured with immunoSEQ multiplex PCR; TCRdb has only the in-frame clones, and not every one. The sample shows some 160,000 clones, approximately 78% of them seen only once. What was sequenced was PBMCs. All receptors come from a male donor in good health and CMV-seropositive.

In its sample, this clone was seen once. V is TRBV30 and J is TRBJ2-5; TRBD1 is a possible D gene (5 bases). Germline V lookup: CDR1 GTSNPN, CDR2 SVGIG (reference sequence). The CDR3 is made up of 14 amino acids. Trimming shortened V by 2 bases and J by 1 base, and 11 bases separated the two germline ends. In DNA, the CDR3 is TGTGCCTGGAGTAAAGGCAGGGCCCAAGAGACCCAGTACTTC. Its translation is CAWSKGRAQETQYF.

The chain combines TRBV27 with TRBJ2-3; D ambiguous. CDR3 size: 13 residues. V was shortened by 6 bases and J by 2 bases, with 9 bases between the two germline ends. In germline, CDR1 is MNHEY, CDR2 SMNVEV (reference sequence). The CDR3 sequence is CASSFFLTDTQYF. The CDR3, as DNA: TGTGCCAGCAGCTTCTTTCTCACAGATACGCAGTATTTT.

This sequence joins TRBV6-5 and TRBJ1-2, with D tentatively TRBD1 (6 bases). The germline V and J ends were trimmed by 0 bases and 2 bases, with 10 bases remaining between them. This CDR3 has 15 amino acids. Per the germline V gene, CDR1 is MNHEY and CDR2 is SVGAGI. DNA for the CDR3: TGTGCCAGCAGTTACTCGAAGGGGGGGAACTATGGCTACACCTTC. It translates to CASSYSKGGNYGYTF.

The J gene is TRBJ2-3, the V gene TRBV30; weak D call: TRBD2 (6 bases). Trimming removed 0 bases at V and 4 bases at J, with 14 bases between. Germline CDR1 reads GTSNPN; CDR2 reads SVGIG (reference sequence). This CDR3 spans 15 amino acids. The CDR3 sequence: CAWSVRGGVADTQYF. The DNA of the CDR3 is TGTGCCTGGAGTGTACGTGGAGGGGTGGCAGATACGCAGTATTTT.

The chain combines TRBV30 with TRBJ2-4; 12 nucleotides agree with TRBD2. Germline loops: CDR1 GTSNPN, CDR2 SVGIG (reference sequence). Trimming took 5 bases from V and 12 from J; bases not matched to a gene: 26. The CDR3 is made up of 19 amino acids. CDR3 loop: CAWARQSRTSGTVGDSQYF. CDR3 in DNA: TGTGCCTGGGCTAGACAGAGTAGGACTAGCGGGACTGTTGGAGACAGTCAGTACTTC. The whole variable domain, remainder taken from reference TRBV30 and TRBJ2-4, is SQTIHQWPATLVQPVGSPLSLECTVEGTSNPNLYWYRQAAGRGLQLLFYSVGIGQISSEVPQNLSASRPQDRQFILSSKKLLLSDSGFYLCAWARQSRTSGTVGDSQYFGAGTRLSVL.

This sequence joins TRBV19 and TRBJ1-1; D unresolved. Germline values: CDR1 LNHDA, CDR2 SQIVND (reference sequence). Trimming took 1 base from V and 9 from J, leaving 6 bases between them. CDR3 length: 11 residues. The CDR3 loop is CASSIAGKAFF. As DNA, the CDR3 is TGTGCCAGTAGTATAGCAGGAAAAGCTTTCTTT. The variable domain in full, with the rest retrieved from reference TRBV19 and TRBJ1-1, is DGGITQSPKYLFRKEGQNVTLSCEQNLNHDAMYWYRQDPGQGLRLIYYSQIVNDFQKGDIAEGYSVSREKKESFPLTVTSAQKNPTAFYLCASSIAGKAFFGQGTRLTVV.

The chain employs TRBV10-1 and TRBJ2-1; D is unclear. The CDR3 is 14 amino acids. The germline gives CDR1 WNHNN, CDR2 SYGVQD (reference sequence). V gave up 2 bases and J gave up 6 bases, with 11 bases separating them. The CDR3 bases are TGCGCCAGCAGTGAGAACTCTGATGGCAATGAGCAGTTCTTC. Translated, it gives CASSENSDGNEQFF.

The chain joins TRBV7-8 to TRBJ2-1; TRBD1 matches at 8 bases. Germline assignment: CDR1 SGHVS and CDR2 FQNEAQ. After removal of 7 bases from V and 9 bases from J, the junction contained 17 bases not matched to a gene. The CDR3 spans 16 residues. The CDR3 region is CASNTDRAPKVGEQFF. The DNA of the CDR3 is TGTGCCAGCAACACGGACAGGGCCCCCAAAGTTGGTGAGCAGTTCTTC.